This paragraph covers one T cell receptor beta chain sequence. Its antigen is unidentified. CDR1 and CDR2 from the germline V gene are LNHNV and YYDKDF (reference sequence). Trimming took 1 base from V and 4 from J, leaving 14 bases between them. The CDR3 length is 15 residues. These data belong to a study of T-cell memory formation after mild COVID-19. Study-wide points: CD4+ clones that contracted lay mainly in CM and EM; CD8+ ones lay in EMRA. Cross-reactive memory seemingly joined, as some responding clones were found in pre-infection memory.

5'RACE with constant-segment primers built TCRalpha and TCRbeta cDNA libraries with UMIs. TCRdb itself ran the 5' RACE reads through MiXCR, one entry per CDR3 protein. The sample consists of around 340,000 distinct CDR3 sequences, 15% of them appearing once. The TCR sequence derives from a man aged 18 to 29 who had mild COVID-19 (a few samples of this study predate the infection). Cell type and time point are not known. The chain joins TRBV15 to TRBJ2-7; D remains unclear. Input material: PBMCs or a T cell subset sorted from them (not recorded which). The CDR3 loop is CATSRGRQLEYEQYF. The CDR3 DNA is TGTGCCACCAGCAGAGGCCGGCAGCTCGAATACGAGCAGTACTTC.